This paragraph reports one T cell receptor (beta chain). These data come from a study of cytomegalovirus exposure and HLA in healthy donors. Overall study: Earlier sequencing of some 190 million T cells yielded roughly 120 million unique TCR beta sequences. Unique TCRs numbering roughly 85 million, obtained from HLA-typed donors, made up an early data release.

CDR3 size: 15 residues. The germline V gene encodes CDR1 LNHNV and CDR2 YYDKDF (reference sequence). Trimming took 2 bases from V and 0 from J, leaving 11 bases between them. Both 60 Vbeta primers and 13 Jbeta primers went into the PCR. Assay: immunoSEQ multiplex PCR; the TCRdb copy retains only in-frame clones and omits some. Among some 70,000 clones listed, under 80% were seen once. The chain couples TRBV15 to TRBJ2-7, with D tentatively TRBD1 (7 bases). Sequenced input: PBMCs. The TCR comes from a male donor in good health and CMV-seropositive. The CDR3 DNA reads as TGTGCCACCAGCAGACTCAGGGGGGACTCCTACGAGCAGTACTTC. Amino acid sequence: CATSRLRGDSYEQYF.